This is a list of T cell receptor beta chains from one sample in a study of blood T cells in healthy people across ages. TCRdb re-called the 5' RACE reads with MiXCR, one entry per CDR3 protein. The table shows approximately 810,000 distinct CDR3 sequences, with around 28% occurring only once. Input material: blood. All receptors come from a woman of 80 years or more in good health. Both conserved end residues are part of each CDR3. D genes are given only for firm matches. Only some rows state a clone size, as once, few, many or a class for expanded clones.

clone_size: NA
d_call: NA
v_call: TRBV9
j_call: TRBJ2-2
cdr3_nt: TGTGCCAGCAGATCCTATGGGACACCCGGGGAGCTGTTTTTT
cdr3_aa: CASRSYGTPGELFF

clone_size: many
d_call: TRBD1
v_call: TRBV6-5
j_call: TRBJ1-1
cdr3_nt: TGTGCCAGCAGTCCCCCGGGACAGTTTACTGAAGCTTTCTTT
cdr3_aa: CASSPPGQFTEAFF

clone_size: NA
d_call: NA
v_call: TRBV20-1
j_call: TRBJ1-2
cdr3_nt: TGCAGTGCAAGCCCAGGGTCAACATACTATGGCTACACCTTC
cdr3_aa: CSASPGSTYYGYTF

clone_size: few
d_call: NA
v_call: TRBV3-1
j_call: TRBJ2-5
cdr3_nt: TGTGCCAGCAGCTCACAGGTTTCCCGGGGAGAGACCCAGTACTTC
cdr3_aa: CASSSQVSRGETQYF

clone_size: many
d_call: NA
v_call: TRBV12-3/TRBV12-4
j_call: TRBJ2-7
cdr3_nt: TGTGCCAGCAGTCCCGGGGGGCGCGGGGACTACGAGCAGTACTTC
cdr3_aa: CASSPGGRGDYEQYF

clone_size: NA
d_call: NA
v_call: TRBV20-1
j_call: TRBJ2-5
cdr3_nt: TGCAGTGCTAGAGATCTGTTCCGGGAAGAGACCCAGTACTTC
cdr3_aa: CSARDLFREETQYF

clone_size: once
d_call: TRBD1
v_call: TRBV18
j_call: TRBJ2-1
cdr3_nt: TGTGCCAGCTCACCAAGGACAGGCGGTGATTTGGGTGAGCAGTTCTTC
cdr3_aa: CASSPRTGGDLGEQFF

clone_size: many
d_call: NA
v_call: TRBV7-9
j_call: TRBJ2-1
cdr3_nt: TGTGCCAGCAGTCGCGGACTAACCAATGAGCAGTTCTTC
cdr3_aa: CASSRGLTNEQFF

clone_size: NA
d_call: TRBD2
v_call: TRBV7-3
j_call: TRBJ2-1
cdr3_nt: TGTGCCAGCAGCTGGACTAGCGGGGAAGAGCAGTTCTTC
cdr3_aa: CASSWTSGEEQFF

clone_size: many
d_call: NA
v_call: TRBV7-2
j_call: TRBJ1-2
cdr3_nt: TGTGCCAGCAGCTTAGATGCGGCAGTCTATGGCTACACCTTC
cdr3_aa: CASSLDAAVYGYTF

clone_size: once
d_call: NA
v_call: TRBV7-2
j_call: TRBJ2-3
cdr3_nt: TGTGCCAGCAGCTTAAGGGCGCCAGGGCACACAGATACGCAGTATTTT
cdr3_aa: CASSLRAPGHTDTQYF

clone_size: NA
d_call: TRBD2
v_call: TRBV7-9
j_call: TRBJ2-5
cdr3_nt: TGTGCCAGCAGGCAGGGATCAAGCGGGGGTGAAGAGACCCAGTACTTC
cdr3_aa: CASRQGSSGGEETQYF

clone_size: NA
d_call: NA
v_call: TRBV6-1
j_call: TRBJ2-2
cdr3_nt: TGTGCCAGCAGGTTAGGCCACCAACGGGACACCGGGGAGCTGTTTTTT
cdr3_aa: CASRLGHQRDTGELFF

clone_size: NA
d_call: NA
v_call: TRBV20-1
j_call: TRBJ2-3
cdr3_nt: TGCAGTGCACTACTAGGGAGGTACACAGATACGCAGTATTTT
cdr3_aa: CSALLGRYTDTQYF

clone_size: few
d_call: NA
v_call: TRBV11-3
j_call: TRBJ1-2
cdr3_nt: TGTGCCAGCAGCTTAGACAAGGGTGGCTACACCTTC
cdr3_aa: CASSLDKGGYTF

clone_size: NA
d_call: NA
v_call: TRBV4-2
j_call: TRBJ2-1
cdr3_nt: TGTGCCAGCAGCCATGCTCTAGACGGGGGTGAGCAGTTCTTC
cdr3_aa: CASSHALDGGEQFF

clone_size: few
d_call: TRBD1
v_call: TRBV6-5
j_call: TRBJ1-4
cdr3_nt: TGTGCCAGCAGTTACTGGGGGACAGGGAAGGATGAAAAACTGTTTTTT
cdr3_aa: CASSYWGTGKDEKLFF

clone_size: NA
d_call: TRBD1
v_call: TRBV5-1
j_call: TRBJ1-1
cdr3_nt: TGCGCCAGCAGCTTGCAGGGGGCACAGAACACTGAAGCTTTCTTT
cdr3_aa: CASSLQGAQNTEAFF

clone_size: many
d_call: TRBD1
v_call: TRBV10-3
j_call: TRBJ1-6
cdr3_nt: TGTGCCATCAGTGCAGGGGACAGGGGTTTGTCACCCCTCCACTTT
cdr3_aa: CAISAGDRGLSPLHF

clone_size: NA
d_call: NA
v_call: TRBV4-3
j_call: TRBJ1-3
cdr3_nt: TGCGCCAGCAGCCCAGATGGAATGACAGGCTCTGGAAACACCATATATTTT
cdr3_aa: CASSPDGMTGSGNTIYF

clone_size: NA
d_call: NA
v_call: TRBV20-1
j_call: TRBJ1-6
cdr3_nt: TGCAGTGCTAAACAACCTGGGGGGCGATTATATTCACCCCTCCACTTT
cdr3_aa: CSAKQPGGRLYSPLHF

clone_size: few
d_call: NA
v_call: TRBV7-9
j_call: TRBJ1-5
cdr3_nt: TGTGCCAGCAGCTTAGACACAGGGACTCATCAGCCCCAGCATTTT
cdr3_aa: CASSLDTGTHQPQHF

clone_size: NA
d_call: NA
v_call: TRBV3-1
j_call: TRBJ2-2
cdr3_nt: TGTGCCAGCAGCCGAGGGGTCCGGGGGCTGTTTTTT
cdr3_aa: CASSRGVRGLFF

clone_size: few
d_call: NA
v_call: TRBV20-1
j_call: TRBJ1-1
cdr3_nt: TGCAGTACGTTGGGGGGAGGTGACACTGAAGCTTTCTTT
cdr3_aa: CSTLGGGDTEAFF

clone_size: many
d_call: NA
v_call: TRBV6-2/TRBV6-3
j_call: TRBJ2-5
cdr3_nt: TGTGCCAGCAGTTACTCGGAAGTTCGCCGGGGGGCCCGCGAGACCCAGTACTTC
cdr3_aa: CASSYSEVRRGARETQYF

clone_size: NA
d_call: NA
v_call: TRBV3-1
j_call: TRBJ1-1
cdr3_nt: TGTGCCAGCAGCCAAGGGAGGGCCCTGGAAGCTTTCTTT
cdr3_aa: CASSQGRALEAFF

clone_size: many
d_call: TRBD1
v_call: TRBV4-3
j_call: TRBJ2-3
cdr3_nt: TGCGCCAGCAGCCGACGTCCCGGGACAGGGGGGGCAGATACGCAGTATTTT
cdr3_aa: CASSRRPGTGGADTQYF

clone_size: NA
d_call: NA
v_call: TRBV20-1
j_call: TRBJ2-5
cdr3_nt: TGCAGTGCTAGAGATCTTGCGACCCAAGAGACCCAGTACTTC
cdr3_aa: CSARDLATQETQYF

clone_size: NA
d_call: NA
v_call: TRBV7-9
j_call: TRBJ1-6
cdr3_nt: TGTGCCAGCAGCTTAGCCCTCGGGACTACTAATTCACCCCTCCACTTT
cdr3_aa: CASSLALGTTNSPLHF

clone_size: many
d_call: NA
v_call: TRBV5-1
j_call: TRBJ2-1
cdr3_nt: TGCGCCAGCAGCTTGGCAAGGGCCTCCTACAATGAGCAGTTCTTC
cdr3_aa: CASSLARASYNEQFF

clone_size: NA
d_call: TRBD2
v_call: TRBV3-1
j_call: TRBJ2-3
cdr3_nt: TGTGCCAGCAGCCGAGGGTCTGCGGGGGGCCGATTTTCTAGCACAGATACGCAGTATTTT
cdr3_aa: CASSRGSAGGRFSSTDTQYF

clone_size: NA
d_call: NA
v_call: TRBV12-3/TRBV12-4
j_call: TRBJ1-1
cdr3_nt: TGTGCCAGCAGTTTGAGGGTGGTCTCGGGAGCTTTCTTT
cdr3_aa: CASSLRVVSGAFF

clone_size: many
d_call: NA
v_call: TRBV7-2
j_call: TRBJ2-7
cdr3_nt: TGTGCCAGCAGCTCCGAGGACGGCTACGAGCAGTACTTC
cdr3_aa: CASSSEDGYEQYF

clone_size: once
d_call: TRBD2
v_call: TRBV7-2
j_call: TRBJ2-2
cdr3_nt: TGTGCCAGCAGCTTAGCACTAGCGGGGGGGATGGGCACCGGGGAGCTGTTTTTT
cdr3_aa: CASSLALAGGMGTGELFF

clone_size: many
d_call: NA
v_call: TRBV27
j_call: TRBJ2-7
cdr3_nt: TGTGCCAGCAGGTCAAACTACGGGTACGAGCAGTACTTC
cdr3_aa: CASRSNYGYEQYF

clone_size: many
d_call: NA
v_call: TRBV12-3/TRBV12-4
j_call: TRBJ1-1
cdr3_nt: TGTGCCAGCAGCTTAGCTCTGAACACTGAAGCTTTCTTT
cdr3_aa: CASSLALNTEAFF

clone_size: NA
d_call: TRBD1
v_call: TRBV6-6
j_call: TRBJ1-3
cdr3_nt: TGTGCCAGCAGGACAGGGGCGCAGGGAAACACCATATATTTT
cdr3_aa: CASRTGAQGNTIYF

clone_size: many
d_call: NA
v_call: TRBV28
j_call: TRBJ2-3
cdr3_nt: TGTGCCAGCAGTGAAGCGGGCCCCCTCACAGATACGCAGTATTTT
cdr3_aa: CASSEAGPLTDTQYF

clone_size: NA
d_call: NA
v_call: TRBV5-1
j_call: TRBJ2-7
cdr3_nt: TGCGCCAGCAGCTTGGAGACAGGGCGGGGTGAGCAGTACTTC
cdr3_aa: CASSLETGRGEQYF

clone_size: NA
d_call: NA
v_call: TRBV9
j_call: TRBJ1-2
cdr3_nt: TGTGCCAGCAGTAACATGGGACCGCTTCGCTATGGCTACACCTTC
cdr3_aa: CASSNMGPLRYGYTF

clone_size: few
d_call: TRBD1
v_call: TRBV19
j_call: TRBJ1-5
cdr3_nt: TGTGCCAGTAGTATAATCAGATTTAACGGACAGGGAAAGGCTCAGCCCCAGCATTTT
cdr3_aa: CASSIIRFNGQGKAQPQHF

clone_size: NA
d_call: NA
v_call: TRBV7-2
j_call: TRBJ1-5
cdr3_nt: TGTGCCAGCAGCTCCTGGCCGGGAAGCAATCAGCCCCAGCATTTT
cdr3_aa: CASSSWPGSNQPQHF

clone_size: NA
d_call: NA
v_call: TRBV9
j_call: TRBJ2-3
cdr3_nt: TGTGCCAGCAGCTTAAATGGGAAAACCACAGATACGCAGTATTTT
cdr3_aa: CASSLNGKTTDTQYF

clone_size: many
d_call: NA
v_call: TRBV30
j_call: TRBJ2-7
cdr3_nt: TGTGCCGCACGAGTAGGGCTTAGGGAGCAGTACTTC
cdr3_aa: CAARVGLREQYF

clone_size: NA
d_call: NA
v_call: TRBV5-1
j_call: TRBJ2-3
cdr3_nt: TGCGCCAGCAGCTCCCACTACACAGATACGCAGTATTTT
cdr3_aa: CASSSHYTDTQYF

clone_size: NA
d_call: NA
v_call: TRBV6-6
j_call: TRBJ2-1
cdr3_nt: TGTGCCAGCAGTTCACGCCTGAGGGCCAATGAGCAGTTCTTC
cdr3_aa: CASSSRLRANEQFF

clone_size: NA
d_call: NA
v_call: TRBV12-3/TRBV12-4
j_call: TRBJ2-3
cdr3_nt: TGTGCCAGCGGAGTCAGGGCAGATGTGCAGTATTTC
cdr3_aa: CASGVRADVQYF

clone_size: many
d_call: TRBD2
v_call: TRBV7-2
j_call: TRBJ2-1
cdr3_nt: TGTGCCAGCAGGGGACTAGCGGGGGGGCAGTTCTTC
cdr3_aa: CASRGLAGGQFF